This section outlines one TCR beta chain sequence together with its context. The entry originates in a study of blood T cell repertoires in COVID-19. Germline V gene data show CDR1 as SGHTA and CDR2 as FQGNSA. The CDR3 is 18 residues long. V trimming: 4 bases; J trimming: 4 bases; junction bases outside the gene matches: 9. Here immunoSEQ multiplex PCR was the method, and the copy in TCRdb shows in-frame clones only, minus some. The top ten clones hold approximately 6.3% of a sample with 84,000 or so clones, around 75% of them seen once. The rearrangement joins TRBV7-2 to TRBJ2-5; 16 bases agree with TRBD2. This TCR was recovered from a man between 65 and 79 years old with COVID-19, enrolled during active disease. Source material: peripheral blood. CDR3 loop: CASSSGLAGGGRRETQYF. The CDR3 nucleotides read TGTGCCAGCAGCTCGGGACTAGCGGGAGGGGGCAGAAGAGAGACCCAGTACTTC.